This TCR beta chain is from a study of blood T cell repertoires in COVID-19. Study-wide background: PBMCs, B-cell-depleted T cells, or T cells provided the cDNA or gDNA that made up the material.

Clones were sequenced by immunoSEQ multiplex PCR, and TCRdb holds only the in-frame ones, with some missing. There are 54,000 or so clones in the sample; 75% to 90% occur only once, and approximately 3.5% lies in the top ten. Sequenced: peripheral blood. The TCR comes from a human donor in a cohort sampled during active COVID-19.

CDR3 DNA: TGTGCCAGCAGCTTGTGGTCGACTGGGGAGACCCAGTACTTC. Its translation: CASSLWSTGETQYF. This sequence joins TRBV5-5 and TRBJ2-5; no clear D. Trimming took off 1 base at V and 5 bases at J, with 12 bases between the two ends. Germline CDR1 SGHKS, CDR2 YYEKEE (reference sequence). The CDR3 consists of 14 residues.